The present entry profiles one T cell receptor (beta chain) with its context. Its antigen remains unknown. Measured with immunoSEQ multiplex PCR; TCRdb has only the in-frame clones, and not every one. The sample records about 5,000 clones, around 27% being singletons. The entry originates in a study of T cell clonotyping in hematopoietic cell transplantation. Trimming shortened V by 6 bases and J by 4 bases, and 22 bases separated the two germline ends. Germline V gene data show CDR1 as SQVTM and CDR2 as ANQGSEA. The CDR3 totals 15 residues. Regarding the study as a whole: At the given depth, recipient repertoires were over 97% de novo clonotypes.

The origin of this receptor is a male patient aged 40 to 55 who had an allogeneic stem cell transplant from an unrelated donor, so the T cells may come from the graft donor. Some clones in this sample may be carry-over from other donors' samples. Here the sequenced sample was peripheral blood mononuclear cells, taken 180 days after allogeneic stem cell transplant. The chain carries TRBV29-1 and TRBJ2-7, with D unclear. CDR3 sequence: CSVVSVLSVAYEQYF. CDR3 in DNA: TGCAGCGTCGTGTCAGTGCTGTCGGTGGCTTACGAGCAGTACTTC.